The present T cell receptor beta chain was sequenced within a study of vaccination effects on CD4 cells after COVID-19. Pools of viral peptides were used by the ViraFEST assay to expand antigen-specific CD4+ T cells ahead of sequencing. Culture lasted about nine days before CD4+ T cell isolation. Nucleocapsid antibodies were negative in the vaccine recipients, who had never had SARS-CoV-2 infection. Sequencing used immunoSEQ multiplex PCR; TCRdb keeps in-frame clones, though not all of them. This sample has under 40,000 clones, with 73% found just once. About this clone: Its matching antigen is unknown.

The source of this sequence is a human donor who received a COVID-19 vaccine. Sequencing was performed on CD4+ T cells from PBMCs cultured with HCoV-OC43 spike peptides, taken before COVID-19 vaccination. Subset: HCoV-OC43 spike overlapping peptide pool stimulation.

CDR3 in DNA: TGTGCCAGCGCCCATAATGAAAAACTGTTTTTT. Its translation: CASAHNEKLFF. This sequence joins TRBV27 and TRBJ1-4; D gene unclear. Deletions cut 8 bases from V and 4 bases from J, with 5 bases between. CDR3 length: 11 residues. Germline loops: CDR1 MNHEY, CDR2 SMNVEV (reference sequence).